This TCR beta chain came from a study of T cell responses to AZD1222 COVID-19 vaccine. Findings and limits, study-wide: Within unmutated variant regions lay the reported targets of nearly half of spike-specific TCRs. Increased Spike-specific TCR breadth and depth were observed after two AZD1222 doses.

With regard to this clone: Its cognate antigen is unknown.

Germline V lookup: CDR1 SGHTA, CDR2 FQGNSA. The V and J ends lost 3 bases and 7 bases, in that order; junction bases with no gene match: 13. The CDR3 totals 16 residues. The repertoire was sequenced with immunoSEQ multiplex PCR; TCRdb's copy has only in-frame clones and lacks some. The sample has 120,000 to 150,000 clones, approximately 90% seen once; the top ten hold roughly 2.8%. This sample comprised peripheral blood, obtained on day 0 of MenACWY control vaccination. This chain connects TRBV7-2 to TRBJ2-5; 8 bases map to TRBD2. The sequence derives from an adult in good health. CDR3 sequence (DNA): TGTGCCAGCAGCTTTCAACCGGGGGGGCTCCGTGGGACCCAGTACTTC. It encodes CASSFQPGGLRGTQYF.